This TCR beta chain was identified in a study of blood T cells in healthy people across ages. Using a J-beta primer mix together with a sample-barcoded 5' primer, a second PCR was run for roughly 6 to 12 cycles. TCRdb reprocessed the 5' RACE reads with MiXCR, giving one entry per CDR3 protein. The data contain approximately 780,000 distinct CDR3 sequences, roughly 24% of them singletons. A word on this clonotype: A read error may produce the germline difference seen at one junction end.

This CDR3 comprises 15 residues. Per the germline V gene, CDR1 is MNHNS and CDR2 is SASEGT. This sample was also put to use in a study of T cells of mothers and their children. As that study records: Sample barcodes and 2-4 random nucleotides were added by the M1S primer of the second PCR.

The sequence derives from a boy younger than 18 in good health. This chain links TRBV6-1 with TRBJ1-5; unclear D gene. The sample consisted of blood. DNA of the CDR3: TGTGCCAGCAGTGTCCCTAAGGTCGACAATCAGCCTCAGCATTTT. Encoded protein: CASSVPKVDNQPQHF.